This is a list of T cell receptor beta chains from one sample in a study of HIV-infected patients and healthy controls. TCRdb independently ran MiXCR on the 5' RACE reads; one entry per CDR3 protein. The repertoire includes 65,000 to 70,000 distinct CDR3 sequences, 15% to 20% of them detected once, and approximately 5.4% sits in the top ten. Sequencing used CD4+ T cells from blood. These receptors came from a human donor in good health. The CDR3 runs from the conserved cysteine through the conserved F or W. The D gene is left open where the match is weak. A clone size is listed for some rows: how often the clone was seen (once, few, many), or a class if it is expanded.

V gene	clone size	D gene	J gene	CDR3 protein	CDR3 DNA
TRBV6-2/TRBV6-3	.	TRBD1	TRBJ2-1	CASSLTGVHNEQFF	TGTGCCAGCAGTTTGACAGGGGTACACAATGAGCAGTTCTTC
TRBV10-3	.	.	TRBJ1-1	CAISPREGGGTEAFF	TGTGCCATCAGTCCCCGAGAGGGGGGAGGGACTGAAGCTTTCTTT
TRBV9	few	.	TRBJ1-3	CASSRTSGNTIYF	TGTGCCAGCAGCAGGACCTCTGGAAACACCATATATTTT
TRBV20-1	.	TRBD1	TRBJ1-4	CSASDRGQGVSNEKLFF	TGCAGTGCTAGCGATCGCGGACAGGGGGTTAGTAATGAAAAACTGTTTTTT
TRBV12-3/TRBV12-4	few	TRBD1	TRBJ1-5	CASSWTGNSNQPQHF	TGTGCCAGCAGTTGGACAGGGAATAGCAATCAGCCCCAGCATTTT
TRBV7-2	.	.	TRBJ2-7	CASTATRITNEQYF	TGTGCCAGCACCGCGACTAGAATCACTAACGAGCAGTACTTC
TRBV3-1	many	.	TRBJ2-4	CASGRTDIQYF	TGTGCCAGCGGTCGGACGGACATTCAGTACTTC
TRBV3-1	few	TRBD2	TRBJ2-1	CASSRSGTSGGEQFF	TGTGCCAGCAGCCGATCCGGGACTAGTGGCGGTGAGCAGTTCTTC
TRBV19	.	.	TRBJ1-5	CASRYGAGAGVNQPQHF	TGTGCCAGTAGATATGGAGCGGGGGCTGGGGTCAATCAGCCCCAGCATTTT
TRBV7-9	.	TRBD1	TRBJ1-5	CASSLDGRGLDQPQHF	TGTGCCAGCAGCTTAGACGGCAGGGGGTTGGATCAGCCCCAGCATTTT
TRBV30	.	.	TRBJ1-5	CAWSHAGWFGQPQHF	TGTGCCTGGAGTCATGCTGGATGGTTCGGTCAGCCCCAGCATTTT
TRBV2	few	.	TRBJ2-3	CASKVEATDTQYF	TGTGCCAGCAAGGTCGAGGCGACAGATACGCAGTATTTT
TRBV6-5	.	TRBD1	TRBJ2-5	CASRPQGTGQGQETQYF	TGTGCCAGCAGGCCGCAAGGGACAGGGCAAGGCCAAGAGACCCAGTACTTC
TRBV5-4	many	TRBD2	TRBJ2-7	CASSPSGSGYEQYF	TGTGCCAGCAGCCCGAGCGGGAGTGGCTACGAGCAGTACTTC
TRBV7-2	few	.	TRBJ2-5	CASSLQYQETQYF	TGTGCCAGCAGCTTGCAGTACCAAGAGACCCAGTACTTC
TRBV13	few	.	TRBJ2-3	CASSLGVTGKRDTQYF	TGTGCCAGCAGCTTAGGCGTGACGGGTAAAAGAGATACGCAGTATTTT
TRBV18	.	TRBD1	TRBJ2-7	CASTSDRGPYEQYF	TGTGCCAGCACCTCGGACAGGGGCCCCTACGAGCAGTACTTC
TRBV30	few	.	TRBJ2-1	CAWSADMRTNNEQFF	TGTGCCTGGAGTGCCGACATGAGGACCAACAATGAGCAGTTCTTC
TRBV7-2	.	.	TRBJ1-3	CASSLDVGRSGNTIYF	TGTGCCAGCAGCTTAGATGTCGGGCGTTCTGGAAACACCATATATTTT
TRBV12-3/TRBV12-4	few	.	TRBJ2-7	CASSLGGSPYEQYF	TGTGCCAGCAGTTTAGGGGGCAGCCCCTACGAGCAGTACTTC
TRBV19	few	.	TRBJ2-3	CASSPRAHVGDTQYF	TGTGCCAGTAGTCCCCGGGCTCATGTGGGGGATACGCAGTATTTT
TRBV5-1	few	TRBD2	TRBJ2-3	CASSLGGLAGAGTDTQYF	TGCGCCAGCAGCTTGGGAGGACTAGCGGGAGCTGGCACAGATACGCAGTATTTT
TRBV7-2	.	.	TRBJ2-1	CASSLEKYNEQFF	TGTGCCAGCAGCTTAGAAAAGTACAATGAGCAGTTCTTC
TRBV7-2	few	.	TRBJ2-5	CASSHIHSGQETQYF	TGTGCCAGCAGCCACATACACAGCGGACAAGAGACCCAGTACTTC
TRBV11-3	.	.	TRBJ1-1	CASSRTRITEAFF	TGTGCCAGCAGCCGAACCCGTATCACTGAAGCTTTCTTT
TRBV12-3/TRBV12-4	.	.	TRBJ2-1	CASSLEAGYNEQFF	TGTGCCAGCAGTTTAGAGGCAGGATACAATGAGCAGTTCTTC
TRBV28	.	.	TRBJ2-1	CASSPGQYSYNEQFF	TGTGCCAGCAGTCCCGGACAGTACTCGTACAATGAGCAGTTCTTC
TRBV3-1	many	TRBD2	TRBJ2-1	CASSQGLAGGRVNEQFF	TGTGCCAGCAGCCAGGGACTAGCGGGAGGCAGGGTTAATGAGCAGTTCTTC
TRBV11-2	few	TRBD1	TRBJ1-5	CASSSSGTGVGQPQHF	TGTGCCAGCAGCTCCTCCGGGACAGGGGTTGGTCAGCCCCAGCATTTT
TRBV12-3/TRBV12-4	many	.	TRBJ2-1	CASSSQLLSNEQFF	TGTGCCAGCAGTTCCCAACTCCTTAGCAATGAGCAGTTCTTC
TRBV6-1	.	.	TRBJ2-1	CASVYLAGNYNEQFF	TGTGCCAGCGTCTATCTTGCGGGAAACTACAATGAGCAGTTCTTC
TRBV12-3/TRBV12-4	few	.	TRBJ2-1	CASSLAGGRYNEQFF	TGTGCCAGCAGTTTAGCGGGGGGGCGTTACAATGAGCAGTTCTTC
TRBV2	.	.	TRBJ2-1	CASSDSTRYNEQFF	TGTGCCAGCAGTGACTCAACAAGGTACAATGAGCAGTTCTTC
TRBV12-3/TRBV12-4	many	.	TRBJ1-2	CASTRGVGDGYTF	TGTGCCAGCACCCGGGGTGTCGGAGACGGCTACACCTTC
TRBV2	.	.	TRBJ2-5	CATAGQFQETQYF	TGTGCCACCGCGGGACAGTTCCAAGAGACCCAGTACTTC
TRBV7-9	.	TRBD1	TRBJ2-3	CASSLAETGSNTQYF	TGTGCCAGCAGCTTAGCGGAGACAGGGTCAAATACGCAGTATTTT
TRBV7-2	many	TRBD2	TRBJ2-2	CASSPSGVRLGELFF	TGTGCCAGCAGCCCTAGCGGGGTTCGTCTCGGGGAGCTGTTTTTT
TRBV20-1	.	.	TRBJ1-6	CSARWGDNSPLHF	TGCAGTGCTAGGTGGGGGGACAATTCACCCCTCCACTTT
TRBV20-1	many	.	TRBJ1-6	CSARDSFNSPLHF	TGCAGTGCTAGGGACTCGTTTAATTCACCCCTCCACTTT
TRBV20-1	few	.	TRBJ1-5	CSAPTLDERQPQHF	TGCAGTGCTCCGACCCTGGATGAGAGACAGCCCCAGCATTTT
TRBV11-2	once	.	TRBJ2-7	CASSLGHYYEQYF	TGTGCCAGCAGCCTTGGACACTACTACGAGCAGTACTTC
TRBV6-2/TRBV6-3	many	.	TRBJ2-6	CASSYGLYSGANVLTF	TGTGCCAGCAGTTACGGACTTTACTCTGGGGCCAACGTCCTGACTTTC
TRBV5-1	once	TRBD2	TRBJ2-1	CASSFPGGSGGSSHRDYNEQFF	TGCGCCAGCAGCTTTCCCGGGGGGAGCGGGGGTTCTTCGCACCGGGATTACAATGAGCAGTTCTTC
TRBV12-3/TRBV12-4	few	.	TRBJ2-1	CASISYGAYNEQFF	TGTGCCAGCATATCCTATGGGGCCTACAATGAGCAGTTCTTC
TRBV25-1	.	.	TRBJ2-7	CASKAETYEQYF	TGTGCCAGCAAGGCGGAAACCTACGAGCAGTACTTC
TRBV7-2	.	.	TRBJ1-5	CASSQQPGKQPQHF	TGTGCCAGCAGCCAGCAACCAGGGAAACAGCCCCAGCATTTT
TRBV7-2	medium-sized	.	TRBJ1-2	CASSLYSAGVGGGYTF	TGTGCCAGCAGCTTATATAGCGCAGGGGTAGGAGGAGGCTACACCTTC
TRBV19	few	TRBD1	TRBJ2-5	CASSPTGVLETQYF	TGTGCCAGTAGCCCCACAGGGGTTTTAGAGACCCAGTACTTC
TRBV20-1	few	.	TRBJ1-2	CSAEGVSNYGYTF	TGCAGTGCTGAAGGGGTATCTAACTATGGCTACACCTTC
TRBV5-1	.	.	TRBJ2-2	CASGYQRQGPTNTGELFF	TGCGCCAGCGGCTACCAGAGGCAGGGACCTACCAACACCGGGGAGCTGTTTTTT
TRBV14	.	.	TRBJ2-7	CASSQDYNEQYF	TGTGCCAGCAGCCAAGACTACAACGAGCAGTACTTC
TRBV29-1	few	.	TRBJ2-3	CSVGGGATDTQYF	TGCAGCGTTGGAGGGGGGGCGACAGATACGCAGTATTTT
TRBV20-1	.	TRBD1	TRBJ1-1	CSARNQGVGEAFF	TGCAGTGCTAGAAACCAGGGGGTAGGTGAAGCTTTCTTT
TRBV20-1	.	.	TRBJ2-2	CSASRGNTGELFF	TGCAGTGCTAGTAGGGGGAACACCGGGGAGCTGTTTTTT